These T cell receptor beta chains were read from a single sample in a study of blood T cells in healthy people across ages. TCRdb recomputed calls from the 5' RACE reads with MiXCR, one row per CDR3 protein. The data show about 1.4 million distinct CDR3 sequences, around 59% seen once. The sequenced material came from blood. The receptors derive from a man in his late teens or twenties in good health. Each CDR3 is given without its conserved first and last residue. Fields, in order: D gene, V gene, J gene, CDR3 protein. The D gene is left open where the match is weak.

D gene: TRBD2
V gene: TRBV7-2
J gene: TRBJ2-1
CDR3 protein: ASRSGGVEEQF

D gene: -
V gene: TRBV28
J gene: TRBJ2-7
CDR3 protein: ASGPFSDNEQY

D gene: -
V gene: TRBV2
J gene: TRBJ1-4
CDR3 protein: ASSALREKLF

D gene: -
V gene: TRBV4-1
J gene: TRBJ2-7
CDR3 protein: ASSQGGSATYEQY

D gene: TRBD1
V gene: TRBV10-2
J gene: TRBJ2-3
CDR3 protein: ASSDQTGGETDTQY

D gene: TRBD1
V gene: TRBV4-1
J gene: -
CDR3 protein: ASSSRQGINEQY

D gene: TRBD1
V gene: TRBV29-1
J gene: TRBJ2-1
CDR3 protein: SVEAFTRDRAINEQF

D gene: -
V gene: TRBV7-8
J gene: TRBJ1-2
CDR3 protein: ANLTGQGSHGYT

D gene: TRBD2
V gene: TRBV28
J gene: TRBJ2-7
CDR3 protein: ASSTLAGKTYEQY

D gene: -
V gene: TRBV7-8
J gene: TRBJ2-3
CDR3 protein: ASSFPGPEWTDTQY